A single sample is the source of the 9 T cell receptor beta chains below, sequenced in a study of T-cell reconstitution after alpha-beta-depleted transplantation in children. Using unique molecular identifiers, the investigators prepared the TCRbeta library. TCRdb recomputed calls from the PCR reads with MiXCR, one row per CDR3 protein. The sample includes around 500,000 distinct CDR3 sequences, 20% to 25% of them seen just once. Here the sequenced sample was PBMCs, mostly from graft donor cells, taken 360 days after TCRalphabeta/CD19-depleted stem cell transplant. These receptor sequences come from a boy less than two years old who had a stem cell transplant for acute myeloid leukemia, so the T cells may come from the graft donor.

The chain employs TRBV4-3 and TRBJ1-5, with D hard to call. V dropped 0 bases and J dropped 2 bases, with 5 bases sitting between them. Germline CDR1 and CDR2: LGHNA and YSLEER. This CDR3 is built from 14 residues. The CDR3 protein is CASSQDDGNQPQHF. The CDR3 DNA reads TGCGCCAGCAGCCAAGATGACGGCAATCAGCCCCAGCATTTT.

This clonotype turned up a few times. This chain joins TRBV5-1 and TRBJ2-6; D remains unclear. V lost 0 bases and J 0 bases, leaving 7 bases between the germline ends. The CDR3 runs to 16 residues. CDR1 SGHRS and CDR2 YFSETQ come from the germline V gene. CDR3 sequence (DNA): TGCGCCAGCAGCTTGGTTGGGGTCTCTGGGGCCAACGTCCTGACTTTC. Translating gives CASSLVGVSGANVLTF.

This clonotype occurred many times. The V and J genes are TRBV28 and TRBJ1-6; D possibly corresponds to TRBD1 (5 bases). The CDR3 runs 17 residues. The V end lost 3 bases, the J end lost 8 bases, and 20 bases lay between the germline ends. From germline, CDR1 is MDHEN and CDR2 SYDVKM. As DNA, the CDR3 is TGTGCCAGCAGTTTTGATTACTTACGGGGGAAGGATTCACCCCTCCACTTT. Its protein product is CASSFDYLRGKDSPLHF.

The sample holds many counts of this clonotype. V and J are TRBV20-1 and TRBJ2-7; 7 bases match TRBD1. The CDR3 length is 14 residues. V shed 3 bases, J shed 2 bases, and the junction held 7 bases outside the gene matches. Germline V CDR1 and CDR2: DFQATT, SNEGSKA (reference sequence). CDR3 sequence reads: CSASRQGRTYEQYF. In nucleotides, the CDR3 is TGCAGTGCTAGCCGACAGGGTAGAACCTACGAGCAGTACTTC.

The chain employs TRBV7-2 and TRBJ2-7; D remains ambiguous. In germline, CDR1 is SGHTA, CDR2 FQGNSA. The CDR3 length is 13 residues. The V end lost 2 bases, the J end lost 0 bases, and 5 bases lay between the germline ends. The CDR3 spells CASSLIPSYEQYF. CDR3 coding DNA: TGTGCCAGCAGCTTAATCCCCTCCTACGAGCAGTACTTC.

This sequence joins TRBV11-2 and TRBJ2-5; 8 bases align to TRBD1. The V gene end was trimmed by 3 bases and the J gene end by 5 bases; junction bases not matched to a gene: 8. The CDR3 totals 15 residues. Germline CDR1 is SGHAT and CDR2 is FQNNGV. CDR3: CASSFVPGQDETQYF. CDR3 sequence (DNA): TGTGCCAGCAGCTTCGTCCCGGGACAGGACGAGACCCAGTACTTC.

This clonotype showed up many times. This sequence joins TRBV20-1 and TRBJ2-7; D is uncertain. Germline loops: CDR1 DFQATT, CDR2 SNEGSKA (reference sequence). With 8 bases removed from V and 6 bases from J, the gap between germline ends came to 23 bases. The CDR3 has 14 residues. The CDR3 sequence is CSLGVRQASSEQYV. In DNA form, the CDR3 reads TGCAGTCTTGGGGTCAGACAAGCGAGCAGCGAGCAGTACGTC.

This clonotype has ten or more counts. CDR3 coding DNA: TGTGCCAGCAGTATCCTAGGACAGGCCCCTACCCATGAAGCTTTCTTT. Translating gives CASSILGQAPTHEAFF. This chain uses TRBV6-5 with TRBJ1-1; TRBD1 matches at 7 bases. Germline-derived CDR1 and CDR2 are MNHEY and SVGAGI. The CDR3 has 16 amino acids. V shed 5 bases, J shed 7 bases, and the junction held 16 bases outside the gene matches.

This clonotype was seen more than once but under ten times. This chain links TRBV20-1 with TRBJ2-2, with 9 positions matching TRBD2. CDR1 is DFQATT and CDR2 is SNEGSKA in the germline V gene (reference sequence). This CDR3 has 16 residues. V lost 7 bases, J lost 1 base, and 10 bases stayed unmatched. The CDR3 spells CSVHPIAGVNTGELFF. In DNA form, the CDR3 reads TGCAGTGTCCACCCGATAGCGGGGGTGAACACCGGGGAGCTGTTTTTT.